One and the same sample provided the 23 T cell receptor beta chains below, sequenced in a study of cytomegalovirus exposure and HLA in healthy donors. 13 Jbeta primers and 60 Vbeta primers were used for the PCR. The data were produced by immunoSEQ multiplex PCR, yet TCRdb's version contains in-frame clones alone and is incomplete. The sample yields approximately 91,000 clones, about 68% seen once. The sequenced sample was PBMCs. The receptors were sampled from a human donor in good health.

This clone was seen only a few times. This chain uses TRBV29-1 with TRBJ1-1; the D is unclear. Trimming left V 7 bases short and J 2 bases short, with 11 bases between. From germline, CDR1 is SQVTM and CDR2 ANQGSEA. CDR3 size: 12 residues. The CDR3 loop is CSGEVTNTEAFF. As DNA, the CDR3 is TGCAGCGGAGAAGTTACCAACACTGAAGCTTTCTTT.

This chain joins TRBV6-5 and TRBJ1-5, with TRBD1 identical over 8 bases. The CDR3 is 13 amino acids. V trimming: 5 bases; J trimming: 9 bases; junction bases outside the gene matches: 6. Germline CDR1 and CDR2: MNHEY and SVGAGI. Here the CDR3 reads CASSRDRTRPQHF. The CDR3 nucleotides are TGTGCCAGCAGTCGGGACAGGACACGGCCCCAGCATTTT.

This clone appeared once. This rearrangement joins TRBV7-9 to TRBJ2-3; 12 positions match TRBD1. The CDR3 has 19 amino acids. After removal of 6 bases from V and 0 bases from J, the junction contained 13 bases not matched to a gene. Germline CDR1 reads SEHNR; CDR2 reads FQNEAQ (reference sequence). Written as DNA, the CDR3 is TGTGCCAGCAGTCGGGCAGGGACAGGGGGCATTGGCAGCACAGATACGCAGTATTTT. Its translation is CASSRAGTGGIGSTDTQYF.

The chain couples TRBV5-1 to TRBJ1-2; 7 nucleotides agree with TRBD1. Germline lookup yields CDR1 SGHRS and CDR2 YFSETQ. The CDR3 covers 14 residues. After removal of 0 bases from V and 6 bases from J, the junction contained 5 bases not matched to a gene. CDR3: CASSLEEGANGYTF. CDR3 nucleotides: TGCGCCAGCAGCTTGGAGGAGGGGGCGAATGGCTACACCTTC.

This clone turned up a few times. V is TRBV9 and J is TRBJ1-1; 11 bases fit TRBD1. The J segment lost 1 base and the V segment lost 3 bases, leaving 2 bases of the junction unmatched. CDR3 length: 15 residues. Germline-derived CDR1 and CDR2 are SGDLS and YYNGEE. CDR3 nucleotide sequence: TGTGCCAGCAGCGGGACAGGGGGCAGGAACACTGAAGCTTTCTTT. This encodes CASSGTGGRNTEAFF.

This chain links TRBV2 with TRBJ1-1; D uncertain. The germline CDR1 and CDR2 sequences are SNHLY and FYNNEI. V was pared by 2 bases and J by 6 bases, with 10 bases between. The CDR3 is 13 amino acids. This chain's CDR3 is CASSETGVPEAFF. The CDR3 DNA reads TGTGCCAGCAGTGAAACCGGGGTCCCTGAAGCTTTCTTT.

This rearrangement joins TRBV19 to TRBJ2-3; D is perhaps TRBD2 (6 bases). This CDR3 comprises 15 residues. V lost 6 bases to trimming and J lost 3 bases, with 16 bases between them. CDR1 is LNHDA, CDR2 SQIVND, per germline (reference sequence). CDR3 amino acids: CASRARGRGTDTQYF. In DNA, the CDR3 is TGTGCCAGTAGGGCACGGGGGAGAGGTACAGATACGCAGTATTTT.

This chain joins TRBV4-1 and TRBJ1-4, with D possibly being TRBD1 (5 bases). The CDR3 consists of 17 residues. Per the germline V gene, CDR1 is MGHRA and CDR2 is YSYEKL. Trimming took 0 bases from V and 5 from J, leaving 16 bases between them. The CDR3 DNA is TGCGCCAGCAGCCAAGAAAGTCACCAGGGTCCCAATGAAAAACTGTTTTTT. Amino acid sequence: CASSQESHQGPNEKLFF.

In this sample, this clone turned up a few times. This chain connects TRBV15 to TRBJ1-5; TRBD1 aligns across 9 bases. The V segment lost 5 bases and the J segment 1 base; nucleotides outside the gene matches: 3. The CDR3 is 15 residues long. Germline lookup yields CDR1 LNHNV and CDR2 YYDKDF (reference sequence). As DNA, the CDR3 is TGTGCCACCAGCGTAGACAGGGGGAGCAATCAGCCCCAGCATTTT. It encodes CATSVDRGSNQPQHF.

V gene TRBV5-1 combines with J gene TRBJ1-1, with TRBD1 as a possible D gene (5 bases). The CDR3 totals 14 residues. V gave up 4 bases and J gave up 4 bases, with 14 bases separating them. The germline V gene encodes CDR1 SGHRS and CDR2 YFSETQ. Written as DNA, the CDR3 is TGCGCCAGCAGCGAAGCGGGACGCCTCACTGAAGCTTTCTTT. This sequence encodes CASSEAGRLTEAFF.

The chain carries TRBV9 and TRBJ2-3; 10 bases are a match to TRBD2. V shed 0 bases, J shed 0 bases, and the junction held 4 bases outside the gene matches. Per germline, CDR1 SGDLS and CDR2 YYNGEE. The CDR3 runs to 17 residues. In nucleotides, the CDR3 is TGTGCCAGCAGCGTAGAGGGTAGCGGGGGGAGCACAGATACGCAGTATTTT. Translating gives CASSVEGSGGSTDTQYF. Variable domain in full (rest from reference TRBV9 and TRBJ2-3): DSGVTQTPKHLITATGQRVTLRCSPRSGDLSVYWYQQSLDQGLQFLIQYYNGEERAKGNILERFSAQQFPDLHSELNLSSLELGDSALYFCASSVEGSGGSTDTQYFGPGTRLTVL.

This clone was observed a few times. The chain employs TRBV27 and TRBJ2-7, with D possibly TRBD1 on 6 matching bases. This CDR3 has 14 amino acids. Trimming shortened V by 5 bases and J by 2 bases, and 13 bases separated the two germline ends. In germline, CDR1 is MNHEY, CDR2 SMNVEV (reference sequence). The CDR3 sequence: CASSRRDNPYEQYF. The CDR3 DNA follows: TGTGCCAGCAGTCGCCGGGACAACCCCTACGAGCAGTACTTC.

J is TRBJ2-4 and V is TRBV19; D might be TRBD1 (7 bases). The germline V gene has CDR1 LNHDA and CDR2 SQIVND (reference sequence). The V end lost 5 bases, the J end lost 2 bases, and 19 bases lay between the germline ends. CDR3 length: 17 residues. The CDR3 here is CASSLRQGGMSKNIQYF. CDR3 coding DNA: TGTGCCAGTAGTCTAAGACAGGGAGGTATGTCCAAAAACATTCAGTACTTC.

This clone was detected only a few times. The V call is TRBV10-3, the J call TRBJ2-7, with a possible D match to TRBD2 (6 bases). Deletions cut 4 bases from V and 3 bases from J, with 7 bases between. Germline CDR1 ENHRY, CDR2 SYGVKD. There are 12 residues in the CDR3. The CDR3 region is CAISVGGYEQYF. CDR3 nucleotides: TGTGCCATCAGTGTGGGGGGCTACGAGCAGTACTTC.

The chain links TRBV5-1 to TRBJ1-1; possibly TRBD1 for D (6 bases). From germline, CDR1 is SGHRS and CDR2 YFSETQ. CDR3 length: 13 amino acids. V lost 5 bases, J lost 5 bases, and 13 bases lay in between. Written as DNA, the CDR3 is TGCGCCAGCAGAGGGGGGGGGTTGACTGAAGCTTTCTTT. Amino acids: CASRGGGLTEAFF. Full variable domain (remainder filled in from reference TRBV5-1 and TRBJ1-1): KAGVTQTPRYLIKTRGQQVTLSCSPISGHRSVSWYQQTPGQGLQFLFEYFSETQRNKGNFPGRFSGRQFSNSRSEMNVSTLELGDSALYLCASRGGGLTEAFFGQGTRLTVV.

The chain couples TRBV30 to TRBJ1-2, with a possible D match to TRBD1 (5 bases). In germline, CDR1 is GTSNPN, CDR2 SVGIG (reference sequence). V dropped 4 bases and J dropped 1 base, with 13 bases sitting between them. CDR3 length: 14 amino acids. CDR3 nucleotide sequence: TGTGCCTGGACACCCGACAGACGTAACTATGGCTACACCTTC. This sequence encodes CAWTPDRRNYGYTF.

The chain recombines TRBV7-3 with TRBJ2-3, with TRBD2 matching over 9 bases. This CDR3 region has 16 residues. Per the germline V gene, CDR1 is SGHTA and CDR2 is FQGTGA. Trimming removed 3 bases from V and 2 bases from J; junction bases left unmatched: 6. In DNA form, the CDR3 reads TGTGCCAGCAGCTTTGGCGGGGGGGCATTCACAGATACGCAGTATTTT. This translates into CASSFGGGAFTDTQYF.

This clone showed up just once. The chain has TRBV6-5 and TRBJ2-5; D is uncertain. V lost 6 bases and J lost 4, with 6 bases in between. There are 11 residues in the CDR3. Germline CDR1 MNHEY, CDR2 SVGAGI. CDR3 sequence: CASSRRETQYF. CDR3 nucleotides: TGTGCCAGCAGCCGTCGAGAGACCCAGTACTTC.

V usage is TRBV20-1 and J usage is TRBJ1-4; a possible D gene is TRBD1 (5 bases). Germline lookup yields CDR1 DFQATT and CDR2 SNEGSKA (reference sequence). This CDR3 has 11 amino acids. V was pared by 3 bases and J by 7 bases, with 6 bases between. In DNA, the CDR3 is TGCAGTGCTAGTAGGGGTGAAAAACTGTTTTTT. This sequence encodes CSASRGEKLFF.

The rearrangement joins TRBV19 to TRBJ1-2; D perhaps matches TRBD1 (5 bases). The germline V gene encodes CDR1 LNHDA and CDR2 SQIVND (reference sequence). CDR3 length: 13 residues. The germline V and J ends were trimmed by 6 bases and 0 bases, with 8 bases remaining between them. The CDR3 loop reads CASSEQANYGYTF. CDR3 DNA: TGTGCCAGTAGCGAACAGGCTAACTATGGCTACACCTTC.

This clone came up once. This rearrangement joins TRBV11-2 to TRBJ2-1; TRBD2 agrees at 7 bases. The CDR3 length is 15 residues. The germline V gene encodes CDR1 SGHAT and CDR2 FQNNGV. V shed 5 bases and J 4 bases; nucleotides not matched to a gene: 8. In DNA, the CDR3 is TGTGCCAGCAGCCCAACGAGCGGGGCTTACAATGAGCAGTTCTTC. Protein sequence: CASSPTSGAYNEQFF.

The rearrangement uses TRBV6-1 and TRBJ1-3; D possibly corresponds to TRBD1 (6 bases). The CDR3 extends over 15 amino acids. Germline V gene data show CDR1 as MNHNS and CDR2 as SASEGT. Trimming stripped 8 bases from V and 0 bases from J, with 14 bases between. The CDR3: CASGTGMSSGNTIYF. The CDR3 DNA reads as TGTGCCAGCGGCACAGGGATGAGCTCTGGAAACACCATATATTTT.

The sample holds a few counts of this clone. V is TRBV7-8 and J is TRBJ2-1; weak D call: TRBD2 (7 bases). V was trimmed by 0 bases and J by 5 bases, leaving 14 bases between them. Germline V lookup: CDR1 SGHVS, CDR2 FQNEAQ. The CDR3 has 16 amino acids. The CDR3 is CASSLAGGLLDNEQFF. The CDR3 DNA is TGTGCCAGCAGCTTAGCCGGGGGGCTGCTGGACAATGAGCAGTTCTTC.